This TCR beta chain was obtained from a study of control samples from healthy donors and cancer patients. Assay: immunoSEQ multiplex PCR; the TCRdb copy retains only in-frame clones and omits some. Seen here are some 130,000 clones, around 88% observed once, and the top ten hold approximately 3.2%. From germline, CDR1 is LNHDA and CDR2 SQIVND (reference sequence). V dropped 4 bases and J dropped 5 bases, with 14 bases sitting between them. The length of the CDR3 is 15 residues. This clonotype originated in a middle-aged man in good health. The sequenced material came from blood. This chain joins TRBV19 and TRBJ1-4, with no clear D. The CDR3 nucleotides are TGTGCCAGTAGTACCTCCACGGCGGGGAATGAAAAACTGTTTTTT. This codes for CASSTSTAGNEKLFF.